The T cell receptor (beta chain) described here comes from a study of cytotoxic CD8 clonotypes in ibrutinib-treated CLL. V was cut by 6 bases and J by 2 bases, with 14 bases left in between. The CDR3 has 14 amino acids. The germline gives CDR1 ENHRY, CDR2 SYGVKD. Generated by immunoSEQ multiplex PCR, the TCRdb table keeps only in-frame clones and is missing some. Counted here are more than 200,000 clones, 70% occurring once; the ten biggest clones make up less than 20%. The chain joins TRBV10-3 to TRBJ2-7; D may be TRBD1 (6 bases). The source is a human donor with chronic lymphocytic leukemia. The sample here was PBMCs, taken after 24 months of ibrutinib treatment. CDR3 in amino acids: CAIRDEGEAYEQYF. DNA of the CDR3: TGTGCCATCAGGGACGAGGGGGAAGCCTACGAGCAGTACTTC.